Listed below are T cell receptor beta chains from one sample, sequenced in a study of cytomegalovirus exposure and HLA in healthy donors. Here immunoSEQ multiplex PCR was the method, and the copy in TCRdb shows in-frame clones only, minus some. The table has about 160,000 clones, roughly 80% seen once. The specimen was PBMCs. The receptors stem from a man aged 18 to 30 in good health and CMV-seronegative. The conserved cysteine and the conserved F or W are not part of the CDR3 here. Each record gives: V gene, CDR3 protein.

>TRBV5-1
ASSWGGVTYEQY
>TRBV6-6
ASSYKREDIQY
>TRBV7-9
ASSGGTSGRGGELF
>TRBV5-4
ASSLGVGGTEAF
>TRBV6-6
ASSYSVGRLDEQY
>TRBV4-3
ASSQESSGSNEQF
>TRBV5-3
ARSLTGLAAHSGANVLT
>TRBV28
ASSPPGLAGGYTGELF
>TRBV4-1
ASSPPRSPGEEQY
>TRBV29-1
SVEDRKGVVYEQY
>TRBV11-1
ASRRTGGTQTQY
>TRBV6-5
ASSFSNEQF
>TRBV27
ASSRTSPRRGGEKEQY
>TRBV5-1
ASITGIYGYT
>TRBV5-1
ASSLSTGTVNEQY
>TRBV30
AWSVQGTRGAKNIQY
>TRBV6-6
ASRSSAGLGAYEQY
>TRBV4-1
ASSPLLERRTDTQY
>TRBV11-1
ASSFPGQFSGNTIY
>TRBV6-4
ASSDSPTGNYGYT
>TRBV27
ASSPRGLGSYNSPLH
>TRBV5-1
ASSLAERAGRQF
>TRBV11-2
ASSRLYPGGEETQY
>TRBV15
ATSRNRDRRSPLH
>TRBV10-3
AISDEDRETQY
>TRBV28
ASSFPPKGLGTREGTSNTGELF
>TRBV6-6
ASSYGQPHNQPQH
>TRBV9
ASSTRTSGSSNEQF
>TRBV28
ASRTIAGEGETQY
>TRBV27
ASSLPWTGKYSPLH
>TRBV28
ASSSLYVGGFYNEQF
>TRBV2
ASSEVPGHHQETQY
>TRBV11-1
ASSLGPSVYNEQF
>TRBV29-1
SVEYGGQGTYEQY
>TRBV27
ASSLAGHLAQETQY
>TRBV10-3
AIRTGGASYEQY
>TRBV18
ASSPYGQGNNYGYT
>TRBV27
ASSLTPGTPSTDTQY
>TRBV4-1
ASSRGRAADTQY
>TRBV28
ASSFTLNYGYT
>TRBV5-1
ASSLEGARTYNEQF
>TRBV7-9
ASSWGPWEEKLF
>TRBV27
ASSLAGSYGYT
>TRBV5-1
ASSLGGQAYEQY
>TRBV7-3
ASSLDRGTRDTQY
>TRBV25-1
ASSESRANEKLF
>TRBV9
ASSPTFGGGGTQY
>TRBV28
ASSLSVRGGAEAF